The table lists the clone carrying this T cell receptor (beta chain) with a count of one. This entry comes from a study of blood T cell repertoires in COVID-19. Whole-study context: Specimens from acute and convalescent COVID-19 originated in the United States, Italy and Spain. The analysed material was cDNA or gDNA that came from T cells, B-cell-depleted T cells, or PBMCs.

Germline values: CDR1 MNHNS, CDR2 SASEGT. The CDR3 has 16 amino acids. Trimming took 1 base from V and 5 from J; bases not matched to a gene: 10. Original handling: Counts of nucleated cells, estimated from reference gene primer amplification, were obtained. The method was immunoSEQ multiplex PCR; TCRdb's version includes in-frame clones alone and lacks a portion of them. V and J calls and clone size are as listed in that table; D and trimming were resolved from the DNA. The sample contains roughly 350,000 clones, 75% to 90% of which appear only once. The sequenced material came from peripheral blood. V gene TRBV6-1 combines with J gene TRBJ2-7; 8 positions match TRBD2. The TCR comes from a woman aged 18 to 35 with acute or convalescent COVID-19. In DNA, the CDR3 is TGTGCCAGCAGTGAAGATAGCGGGATTCGACGCCACGAGCAGTACTTC. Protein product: CASSEDSGIRRHEQYF.